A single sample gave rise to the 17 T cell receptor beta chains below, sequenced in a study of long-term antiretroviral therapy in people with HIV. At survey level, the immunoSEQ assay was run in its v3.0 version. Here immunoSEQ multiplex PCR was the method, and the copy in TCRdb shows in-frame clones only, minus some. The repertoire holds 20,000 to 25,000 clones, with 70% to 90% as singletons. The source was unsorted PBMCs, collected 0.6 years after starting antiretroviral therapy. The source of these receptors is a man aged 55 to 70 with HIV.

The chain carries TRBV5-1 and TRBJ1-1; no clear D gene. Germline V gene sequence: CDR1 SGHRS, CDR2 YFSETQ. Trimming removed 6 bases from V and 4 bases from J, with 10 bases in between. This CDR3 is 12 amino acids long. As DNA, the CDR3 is TGCGCCAGCATGTCGGAGAGCACTGAAGCTTTCTTT. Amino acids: CASMSESTEAFF.

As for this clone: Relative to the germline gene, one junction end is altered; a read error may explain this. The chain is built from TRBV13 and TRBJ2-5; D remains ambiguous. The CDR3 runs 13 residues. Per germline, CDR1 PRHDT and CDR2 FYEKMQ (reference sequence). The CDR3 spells CASSLHIAVASDF. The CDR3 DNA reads TGTGCCAGCAGCTTACATATAGCCGTCGCGTCGGACTTC.

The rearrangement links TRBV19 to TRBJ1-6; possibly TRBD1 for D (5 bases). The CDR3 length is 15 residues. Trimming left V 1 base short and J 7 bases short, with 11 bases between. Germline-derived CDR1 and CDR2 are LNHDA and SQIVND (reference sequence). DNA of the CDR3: TGTGCCAGTAGTATAGCGGAGGGGTGGAATTCACCCCTCCACTTT. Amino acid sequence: CASSIAEGWNSPLHF.

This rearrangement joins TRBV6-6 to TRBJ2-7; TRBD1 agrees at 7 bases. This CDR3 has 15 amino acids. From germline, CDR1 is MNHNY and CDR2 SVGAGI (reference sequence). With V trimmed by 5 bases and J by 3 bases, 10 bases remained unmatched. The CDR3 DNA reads TGTGCCAGCAGTCGGGACAGCTCCACGAGCTACGAGCAGTACTTC. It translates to CASSRDSSTSYEQYF.

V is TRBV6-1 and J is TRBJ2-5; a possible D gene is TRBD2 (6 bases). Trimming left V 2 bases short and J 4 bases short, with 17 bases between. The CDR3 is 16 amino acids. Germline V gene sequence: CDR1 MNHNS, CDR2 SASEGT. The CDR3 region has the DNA TGTGCCAGCAGTGAAAGCGGGCCAGCGGGCCGAGAGACCCAGTACTTC. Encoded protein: CASSESGPAGRETQYF.

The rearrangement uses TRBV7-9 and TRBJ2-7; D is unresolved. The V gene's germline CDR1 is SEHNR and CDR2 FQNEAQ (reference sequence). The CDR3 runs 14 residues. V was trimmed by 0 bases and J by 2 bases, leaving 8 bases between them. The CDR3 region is CASSLAPGTYEQYF. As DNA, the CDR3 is TGTGCCAGCAGCTTAGCTCCTGGGACCTACGAGCAGTACTTC.

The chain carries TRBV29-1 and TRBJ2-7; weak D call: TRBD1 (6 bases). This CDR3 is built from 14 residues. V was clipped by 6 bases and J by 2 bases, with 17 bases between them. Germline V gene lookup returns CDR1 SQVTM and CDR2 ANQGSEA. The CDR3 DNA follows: TGCAGCGTGGCCGCCGGGACATCCGCCTACGAGCAGTACTTC. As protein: CSVAAGTSAYEQYF.

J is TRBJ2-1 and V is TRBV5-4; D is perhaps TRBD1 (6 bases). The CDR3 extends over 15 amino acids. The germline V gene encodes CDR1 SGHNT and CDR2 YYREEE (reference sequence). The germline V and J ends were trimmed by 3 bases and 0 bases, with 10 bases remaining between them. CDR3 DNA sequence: TGTGCCAGCAGCTCGACAGGAGACTCCTACAATGAGCAGTTCTTC. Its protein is CASSSTGDSYNEQFF.

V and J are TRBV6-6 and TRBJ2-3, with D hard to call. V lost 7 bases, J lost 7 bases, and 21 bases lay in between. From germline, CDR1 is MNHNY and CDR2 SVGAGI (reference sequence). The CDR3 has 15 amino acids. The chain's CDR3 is CASTLESWYENTQYF. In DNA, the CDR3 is TGTGCCAGCACCTTGGAGAGTTGGTACGAAAATACGCAGTATTTT.

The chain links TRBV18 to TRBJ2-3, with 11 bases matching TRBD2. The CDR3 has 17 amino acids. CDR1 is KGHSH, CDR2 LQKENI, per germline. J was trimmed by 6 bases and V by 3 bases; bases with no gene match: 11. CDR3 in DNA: TGTGCCAGCTCACCGACTCCAACTAGCGGGGGAATGGATACGCAGTATTTT. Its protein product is CASSPTPTSGGMDTQYF.

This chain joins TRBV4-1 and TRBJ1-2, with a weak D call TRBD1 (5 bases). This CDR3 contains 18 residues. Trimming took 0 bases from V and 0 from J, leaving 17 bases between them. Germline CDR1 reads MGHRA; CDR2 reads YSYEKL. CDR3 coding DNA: TGCGCCAGCAGCCAAGATCATGGAGGGGCACCTTCTAACTATGGCTACACCTTC. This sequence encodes CASSQDHGGAPSNYGYTF.

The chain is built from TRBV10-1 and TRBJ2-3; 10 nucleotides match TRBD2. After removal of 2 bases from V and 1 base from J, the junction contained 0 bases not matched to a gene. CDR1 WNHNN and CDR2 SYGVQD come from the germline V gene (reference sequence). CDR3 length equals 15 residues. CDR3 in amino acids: CASSEGLAGTDTQYF. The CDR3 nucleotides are TGCGCCAGCAGTGAGGGACTAGCGGGCACAGATACGCAGTATTTT.

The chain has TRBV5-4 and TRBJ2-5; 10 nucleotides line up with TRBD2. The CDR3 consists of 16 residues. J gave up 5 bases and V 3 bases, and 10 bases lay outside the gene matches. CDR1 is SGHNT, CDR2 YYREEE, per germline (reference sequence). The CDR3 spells CASSSPSGTSDETQYF. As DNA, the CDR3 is TGTGCCAGCAGCTCCCCCAGCGGGACTAGCGATGAGACCCAGTACTTC.

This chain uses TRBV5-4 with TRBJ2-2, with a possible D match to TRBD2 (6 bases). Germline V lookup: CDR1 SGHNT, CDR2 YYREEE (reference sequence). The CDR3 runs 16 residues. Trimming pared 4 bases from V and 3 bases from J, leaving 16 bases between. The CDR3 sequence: CASSRQTGDDTGELFF. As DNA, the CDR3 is TGTGCCAGCAGCCGTCAGACGGGGGACGACACCGGGGAGCTGTTTTTT.

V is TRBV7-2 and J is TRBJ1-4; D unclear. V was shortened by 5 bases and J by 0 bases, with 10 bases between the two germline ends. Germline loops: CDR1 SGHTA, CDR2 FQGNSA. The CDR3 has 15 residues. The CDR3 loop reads CASSGQVATNEKLFF. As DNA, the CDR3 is TGTGCCAGCAGCGGCCAGGTTGCAACTAATGAAAAACTGTTTTTT.

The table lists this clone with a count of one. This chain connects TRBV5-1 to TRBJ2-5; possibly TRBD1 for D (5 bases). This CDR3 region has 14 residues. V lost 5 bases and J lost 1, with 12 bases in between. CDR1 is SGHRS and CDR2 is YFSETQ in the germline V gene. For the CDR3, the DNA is TGCGCCAGCAGAAAGCTAGGGGCCCAAGAGACCCAGTACTTC. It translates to CASRKLGAQETQYF.

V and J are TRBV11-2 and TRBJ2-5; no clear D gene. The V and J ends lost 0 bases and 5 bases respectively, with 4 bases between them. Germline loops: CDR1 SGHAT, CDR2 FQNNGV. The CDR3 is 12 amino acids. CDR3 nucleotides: TGTGCCAGCAGCTTAGATCGGGAGACCCAGTACTTC. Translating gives CASSLDRETQYF.